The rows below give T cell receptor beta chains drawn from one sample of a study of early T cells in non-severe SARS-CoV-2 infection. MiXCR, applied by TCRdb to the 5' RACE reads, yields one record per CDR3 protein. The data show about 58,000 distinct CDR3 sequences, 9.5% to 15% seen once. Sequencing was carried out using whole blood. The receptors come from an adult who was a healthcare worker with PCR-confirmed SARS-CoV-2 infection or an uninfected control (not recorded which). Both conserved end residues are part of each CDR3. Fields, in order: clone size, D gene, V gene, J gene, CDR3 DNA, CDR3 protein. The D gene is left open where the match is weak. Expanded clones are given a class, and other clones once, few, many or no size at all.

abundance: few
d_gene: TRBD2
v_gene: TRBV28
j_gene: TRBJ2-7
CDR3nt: TGTGCCAGCAGTTTAGCGGGGGGAACCTACGAGCAGTACTTC
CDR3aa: CASSLAGGTYEQYF

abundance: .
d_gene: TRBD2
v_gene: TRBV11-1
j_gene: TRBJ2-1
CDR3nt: TGTGCCAGCAGCTTGGTGCGGACTAGCGGTGGTGAGCAGTTCTTC
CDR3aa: CASSLVRTSGGEQFF

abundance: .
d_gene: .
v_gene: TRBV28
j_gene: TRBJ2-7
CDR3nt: TGTGCCAGCAGTTTCTTCCGGGGCGGATCCTACGAGCAGTACTTC
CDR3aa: CASSFFRGGSYEQYF

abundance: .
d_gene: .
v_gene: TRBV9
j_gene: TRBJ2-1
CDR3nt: TGTGCCAGCAGCGTAGCCCGAGCACCAAGCTCCTACAATGAGCAGTTCTTC
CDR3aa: CASSVARAPSSYNEQFF

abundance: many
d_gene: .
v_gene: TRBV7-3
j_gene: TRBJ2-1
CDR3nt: TGTGCCAGCGGGTTTCACAATGAGCAGTTCTTC
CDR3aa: CASGFHNEQFF

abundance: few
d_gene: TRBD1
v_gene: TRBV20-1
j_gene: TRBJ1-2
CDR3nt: TGCAGTGCTAGAGCGACAGGGCTCTATGGCTACACCTTC
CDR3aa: CSARATGLYGYTF

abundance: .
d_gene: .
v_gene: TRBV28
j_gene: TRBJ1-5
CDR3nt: TGTGCCAGCAGTTCCCGCCCGGAGCCCCAGCATTTT
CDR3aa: CASSSRPEPQHF

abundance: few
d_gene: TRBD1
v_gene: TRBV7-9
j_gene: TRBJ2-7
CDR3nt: TGTGCCAGCACCCCCCGAGACAGGGGATCTGACGAGCAGTACTTC
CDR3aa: CASTPRDRGSDEQYF

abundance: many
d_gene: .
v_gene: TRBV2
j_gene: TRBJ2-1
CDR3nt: TGTGCCAGCAGTGAAGCGCGGACCGTCTACAATGAGCAGTTCTTC
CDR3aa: CASSEARTVYNEQFF

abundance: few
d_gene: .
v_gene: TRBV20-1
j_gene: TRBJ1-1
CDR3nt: TGCAGTGCTATACAGCACCTTGAAGCTTTCTTT
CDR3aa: CSAIQHLEAFF

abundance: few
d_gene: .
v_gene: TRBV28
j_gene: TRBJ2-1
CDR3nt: TGTGCCAGCAGTTTATCGAGGACCTCCTACAATGAGCAGTTCTTC
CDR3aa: CASSLSRTSYNEQFF

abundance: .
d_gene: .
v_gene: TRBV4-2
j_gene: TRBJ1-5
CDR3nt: TGTGCCAGCAGCCAAGTATGGGGCATTCAGCCCCAGCATTTT
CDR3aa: CASSQVWGIQPQHF

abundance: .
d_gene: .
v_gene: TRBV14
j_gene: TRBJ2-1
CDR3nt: TGTGCCAGCAGCCGAGAGGATGAGCAGTTCTTC
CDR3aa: CASSREDEQFF

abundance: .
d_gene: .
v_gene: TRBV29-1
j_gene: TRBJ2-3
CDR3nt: TGCAGCTCTCGGCCGGGTAGCCCAGATACGCAGTATTTT
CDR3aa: CSSRPGSPDTQYF

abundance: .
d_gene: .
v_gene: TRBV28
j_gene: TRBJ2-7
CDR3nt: TGTGCCAGCCTGGGGCCGGGGGCGCGGGAGCAGTACTTC
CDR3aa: CASLGPGAREQYF

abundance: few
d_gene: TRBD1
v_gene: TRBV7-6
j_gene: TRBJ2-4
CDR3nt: TGTGCCAGCAGCCCGCGTGCGGGACAGGGCGTAGACATTCAGTACTTC
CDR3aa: CASSPRAGQGVDIQYF

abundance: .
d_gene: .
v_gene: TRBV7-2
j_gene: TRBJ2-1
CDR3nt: TGTGCCAGCAGCTTAGGGTGGAGCTCCTACAATGAGCAGTTCTTC
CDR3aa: CASSLGWSSYNEQFF

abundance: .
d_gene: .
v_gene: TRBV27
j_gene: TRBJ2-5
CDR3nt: TGTGCCAGCAGTTTAATGGCCGGGAATCAAGAGACCCAGTACTTC
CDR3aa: CASSLMAGNQETQYF

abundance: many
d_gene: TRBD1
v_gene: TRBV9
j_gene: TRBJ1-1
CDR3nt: TGTGCCAGCAGCGTTAACTACAGGGGTAGTGAAGCTTTCTTT
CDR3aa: CASSVNYRGSEAFF

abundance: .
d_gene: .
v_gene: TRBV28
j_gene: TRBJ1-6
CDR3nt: TGTGCCAGCAGTTTACACGGTCCTAATTCACCCCTCCACTTT
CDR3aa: CASSLHGPNSPLHF

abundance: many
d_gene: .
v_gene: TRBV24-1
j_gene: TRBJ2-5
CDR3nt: TGTGCCACCAGTGATTCCCAGAGGGACCAAGAGACCCAGTACTTC
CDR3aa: CATSDSQRDQETQYF

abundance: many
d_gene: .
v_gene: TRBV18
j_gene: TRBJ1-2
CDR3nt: TGTGCCAGCTCACCACCGAACAGTAACTATGGCTACACCTTC
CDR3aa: CASSPPNSNYGYTF

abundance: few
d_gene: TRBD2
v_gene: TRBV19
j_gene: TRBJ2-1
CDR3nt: TGTGCCAGTATTCCCGCCGGACTAGCGGGAGGGGCAAATGAGCAGTTCTTC
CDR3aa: CASIPAGLAGGANEQFF

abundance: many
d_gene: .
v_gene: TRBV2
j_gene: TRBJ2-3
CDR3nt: TGTGCCAGCAGGGGACCAGATACGCAGTATTTT
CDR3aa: CASRGPDTQYF

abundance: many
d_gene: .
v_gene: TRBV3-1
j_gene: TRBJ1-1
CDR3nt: TGTGCCAGCAGCCAAGATTGGGGGACTGAAGCTTTCTTT
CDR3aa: CASSQDWGTEAFF

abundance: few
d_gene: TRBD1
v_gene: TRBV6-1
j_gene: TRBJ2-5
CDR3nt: TGTGCCAGCAGTGAGGACAGGGCGTACCAAGAGACCCAGTACTTC
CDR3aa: CASSEDRAYQETQYF

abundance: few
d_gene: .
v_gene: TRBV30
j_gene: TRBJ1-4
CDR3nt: TGTGCCTGGAGTGGCCATAGGGGGTCTAATGAAAAACTGTTTTTT
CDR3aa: CAWSGHRGSNEKLFF

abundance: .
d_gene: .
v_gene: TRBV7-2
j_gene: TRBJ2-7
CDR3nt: TGTGCCAGCAGCTTAGGACTAGATTACTACGAGCAGTACTTC
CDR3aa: CASSLGLDYYEQYF

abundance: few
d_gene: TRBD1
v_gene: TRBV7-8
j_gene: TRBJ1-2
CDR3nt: TGTGCCAGCAGCACACAGGGGGCAGGTGGCTACACCTTC
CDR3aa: CASSTQGAGGYTF

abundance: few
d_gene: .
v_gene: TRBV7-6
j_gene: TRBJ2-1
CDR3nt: TGTGCCAGCAGCCCCAGCTTCGGCTCCTACAATGAGCAGTTCTTC
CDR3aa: CASSPSFGSYNEQFF

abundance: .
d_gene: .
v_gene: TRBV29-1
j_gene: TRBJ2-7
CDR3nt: TGCAGCGTTGTTTTTTACGAGCAGTACTTC
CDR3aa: CSVVFYEQYF

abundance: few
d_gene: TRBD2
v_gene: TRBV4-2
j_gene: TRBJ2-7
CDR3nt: TGTGCCAGCAGCCAGGTAGCGGGAGGGCTAGGTGAGCAGTACTTC
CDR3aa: CASSQVAGGLGEQYF

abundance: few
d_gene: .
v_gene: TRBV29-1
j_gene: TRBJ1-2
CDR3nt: TGCAGCGTTGTGGGGGGGGCCAATGGCTACACCTTC
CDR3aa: CSVVGGANGYTF

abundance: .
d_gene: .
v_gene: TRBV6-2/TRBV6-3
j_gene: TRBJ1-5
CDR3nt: TGTGCCAGCAGTTTAGGACCGTGGCAGCCCCAGCATTTT
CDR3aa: CASSLGPWQPQHF

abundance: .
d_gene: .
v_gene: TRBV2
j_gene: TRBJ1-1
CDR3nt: TGTGCCAGCAGTTACGACACTGAAGCTTTCTTT
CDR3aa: CASSYDTEAFF

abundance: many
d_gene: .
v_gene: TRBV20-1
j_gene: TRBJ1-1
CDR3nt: TGCAGTGCCCAACGGACCGCTGAAGCTTTCTTT
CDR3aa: CSAQRTAEAFF

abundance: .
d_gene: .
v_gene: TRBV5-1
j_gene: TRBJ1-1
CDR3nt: TGCGCCAGCAGCCCGATTGGACTCTCCGAGCCCTTGAACACTGAAGCTTTCTTT
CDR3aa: CASSPIGLSEPLNTEAFF

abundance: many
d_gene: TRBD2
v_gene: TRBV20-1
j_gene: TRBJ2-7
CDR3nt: TGCAGTGCTAGGGCGGCGGGAGAGGGGTACGAGCAGTACTTC
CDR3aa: CSARAAGEGYEQYF

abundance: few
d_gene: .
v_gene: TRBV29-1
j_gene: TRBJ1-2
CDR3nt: TGCAGCGTTATCGCCCTAGTGGGCGGCTACACCTTC
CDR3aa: CSVIALVGGYTF

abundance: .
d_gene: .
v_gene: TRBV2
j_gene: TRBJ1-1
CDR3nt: TGTGCCAGCAGTACACCATCAGGGAACACTGAAGCTTTCTTT
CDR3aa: CASSTPSGNTEAFF

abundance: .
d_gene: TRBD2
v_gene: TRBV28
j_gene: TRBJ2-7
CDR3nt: TGTGCCAGCAACCTGATAGGGAGGGCCTACGAGCAGTACTTC
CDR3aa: CASNLIGRAYEQYF

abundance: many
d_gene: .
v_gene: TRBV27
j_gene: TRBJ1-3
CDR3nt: TGTGCCAGCAGTAGAGGAGGGATCGGAAACACCATATATTTT
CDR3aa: CASSRGGIGNTIYF

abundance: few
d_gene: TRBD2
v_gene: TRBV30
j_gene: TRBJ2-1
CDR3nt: TGTGCCTACACTCGGACTAGCGGTTACAATGAGCAGTTCTTC
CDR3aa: CAYTRTSGYNEQFF

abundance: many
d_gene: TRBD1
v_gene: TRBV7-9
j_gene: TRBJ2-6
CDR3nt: TGTGCCAGCAGTACAGGGGAGTCTGGGGCCAACGTCCTGACTTTC
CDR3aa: CASSTGESGANVLTF

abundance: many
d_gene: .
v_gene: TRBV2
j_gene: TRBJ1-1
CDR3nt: TGTGCCAGCAGTGAAGCGGCGGGATGGAACACTGAAGCTTTCTTT
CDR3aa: CASSEAAGWNTEAFF

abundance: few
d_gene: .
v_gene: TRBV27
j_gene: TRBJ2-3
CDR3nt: TGTGCCAGTACCGCCCGGAGGCAAAGCACAGATACGCAGTATTTT
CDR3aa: CASTARRQSTDTQYF

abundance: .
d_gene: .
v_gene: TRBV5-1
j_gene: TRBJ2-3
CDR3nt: TGCGCCAGCAGCCCCGGCGGCGGTAGCACAGATACGCAGTATTTT
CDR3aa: CASSPGGGSTDTQYF

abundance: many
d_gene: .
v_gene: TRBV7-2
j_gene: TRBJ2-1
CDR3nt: TGTGCCAGCAGCCCGAGGATTGGGACATTTAATGAGCAGTTCTTC
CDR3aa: CASSPRIGTFNEQFF

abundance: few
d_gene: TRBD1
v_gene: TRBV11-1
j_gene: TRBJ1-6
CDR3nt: TGTGCCAGCAGCAGGACAGGGAATAATTCACCCCTCCACTTT
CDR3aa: CASSRTGNNSPLHF

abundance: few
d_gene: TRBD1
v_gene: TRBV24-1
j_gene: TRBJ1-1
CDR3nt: TGTGCCACCAGTGATTTGAGACAGGGGTTTGCGGCTTTCTTT
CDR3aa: CATSDLRQGFAAFF

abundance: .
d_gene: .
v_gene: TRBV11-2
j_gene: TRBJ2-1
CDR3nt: TGTGCCAGCACCCGTGGAAATAGCGGACTTAGGAATGAGCAGTTCTTC
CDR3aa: CASTRGNSGLRNEQFF

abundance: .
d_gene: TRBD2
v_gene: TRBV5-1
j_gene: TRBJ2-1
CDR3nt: TGCGCCAGCAGCTTGGTCGCCGGGAGGGGCTACAATGAGCAGTTCTTC
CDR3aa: CASSLVAGRGYNEQFF

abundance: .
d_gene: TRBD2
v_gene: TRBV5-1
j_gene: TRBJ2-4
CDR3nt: TGCGCCAGCAGCTTGGAGAGGACTAGGGGAGAGGGCATTCAGTACTTC
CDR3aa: CASSLERTRGEGIQYF